Each of the 13 T cell receptor beta chains below was sequenced from the same sample in a study of T cells expressing NK-cell markers. One entry per CDR3 protein, without DNA, is what TCRdb gives after re-calling the 5' RACE reads. The specimen's table records 5,100 or so distinct CDR3 sequences. Sequencing was done on a sample of blood T cells: a sorted CD56 or NKG2C T cell subset, CD4+ or CD8+ T cells, or bulk PBMC T cells (not recorded which). The receptors originated from a man between 18 and 35 years old in good health.

This chain joins TRBV12-3 or TRBV12-4 and TRBJ2-1; the TCRdb call, TRBD1, lacks DNA for checking. The CDR3 has 15 amino acids. CDR3 sequence: CASSGGQGISNEQFF.

J is TRBJ2-7 and V is TRBV20-1. CDR3 length: 15 residues. CDR1 is DFQATT, CDR2 SNEGSKA, per germline (reference sequence). The CDR3 here is CSARDVGRTSYEQYF.

The chain has TRBV20-1 and TRBJ2-4; TCRdb returns TRBD1, unconfirmable since there is no DNA. Germline CDR1 and CDR2: DFQATT and SNEGSKA (reference sequence). This CDR3 contains 15 residues. The CDR3 here is CSAREWGESKNIQYF.

This clonotype is deemed medium-sized (0.01 to 0.1%) by its frequency. This chain joins TRBV5-1 and TRBJ2-3; TCRdb reports TRBD1, a call that lacks DNA to check it against. CDR1 and CDR2 (germline): SGHRS, YFSETQ. The CDR3 has 16 amino acids. CDR3 loop: CASQGAASTIPDTQYF.

This clonotype is medium-sized by frequency. The chain employs TRBV7-3 and TRBJ2-2; no DNA is available, so the TRBD2 call from TCRdb remains unchecked. CDR1 and CDR2 from the germline V gene are SGHTA and FQGTGA. The CDR3 has 17 amino acids. CDR3: CASSLPVAGGNTGELFF.

V gene TRBV29-1 combines with J gene TRBJ2-7; TCRdb returns TRBD1, unconfirmable since there is no DNA. CDR3 size: 15 residues. Germline V gene lookup returns CDR1 SQVTM and CDR2 ANQGSEA. This CDR3 is CSVVTTGTGAYEQYF.

The chain couples TRBV5-1 to TRBJ1-3; the TRBD1 assignment by TCRdb is unverifiable without DNA. This CDR3 has 14 amino acids. CDR1 and CDR2 from the germline V gene are SGHRS and YFSETQ. CDR3 amino acids: CASSQDRAGNTIYF.

This clonotype ranks as medium-sized (0.01 to 0.1%) in terms of frequency. The chain joins TRBV20-1 to TRBJ2-3. Germline CDR1 reads DFQATT; CDR2 reads SNEGSKA (reference sequence). The CDR3 spans 15 residues. This CDR3 is CSAPDRRSNTDTQYF.

This clonotype is large (0.1 to 1%) by frequency. CDR3 amino acids: CSAAPPVQNTEAFF. The J gene is TRBJ1-1, the V gene TRBV20-1; the TCRdb call, TRBD1, lacks DNA for checking. The CDR3 has 14 residues. Germline lookup yields CDR1 DFQATT and CDR2 SNEGSKA (reference sequence).

This clonotype is deemed medium-sized by its frequency. The chain employs TRBV5-1 and TRBJ1-5. The CDR3 contains 14 residues. Germline CDR1 is SGHRS and CDR2 is YFSETQ. The chain's CDR3 is CASSLKRENQPQHF.

Judged by frequency, this clonotype is medium-sized. The rearrangement links TRBV12-3 or TRBV12-4 to TRBJ2-1; TCRdb outputs TRBD1, but without DNA this stays unchecked. The length of the CDR3 is 13 residues. The CDR3 protein is CASRGDGYNEQFF.

This clonotype ranks as medium-sized (0.01 to 0.1%) in terms of frequency. The V call is TRBV7-2, the J call TRBJ2-7; TCRdb's D gene call, TRBD2, goes unchecked for lack of DNA. The germline gives CDR1 SGHTA, CDR2 FQGNSA. This CDR3 comprises 15 residues. The CDR3 protein is CASSPGLAPTYEQYF.

The chain combines TRBV4-3 with TRBJ2-1; no DNA is available, so the TRBD2 call from TCRdb remains unchecked. The CDR3 sequence is 19 residues long. Germline V CDR1 and CDR2: LGHNA, YSLEER. CDR3 residues: CASSPGASGVGPGFNEQFF.